These 6 T cell receptor beta chains were all obtained from the same sample, sequenced in a study of blood T cell repertoires in COVID-19. Assay: immunoSEQ multiplex PCR; the TCRdb copy retains only in-frame clones and omits some. The sample has 150,000 to 200,000 clones; around 85% are singletons. The sample comprised peripheral blood. All receptors come from a man between 60 and 75 years old who had recovered from COVID-19.

The rearrangement links TRBV27 to TRBJ1-2; unclear D gene. This CDR3 has 16 residues. Germline V CDR1 and CDR2: MNHEY, SMNVEV (reference sequence). The V end was cut by 4 bases, the J end by 7 bases, with 22 bases between. The CDR3 loop reads CASSYIRGLKRPGYTF. CDR3 sequence (DNA): TGTGCCAGCAGTTATATCCGCGGCTTGAAGAGGCCTGGCTACACCTTC.

This clone was detected only once. The chain combines TRBV9 with TRBJ2-7; maybe TRBD2 (6 bases). The germline CDR1 and CDR2 sequences are SGDLS and YYNGEE. Trimming took off 2 bases at V and 2 bases at J, with 14 bases between the two ends. This CDR3 spans 15 amino acids. CDR3 DNA: TGTGCCAGCAGCGTGAGGGGAGGAGGAGCCTACGAGCAGTACTTC. It is translated as CASSVRGGGAYEQYF.

The CDR3 loop reads CASSEEGTRGGLDEQFF. As DNA, the CDR3 is TGTGCCAGCAGTGAAGAGGGTACGAGGGGGGGCCTTGATGAGCAGTTCTTC. V and J are TRBV2 and TRBJ2-1; maybe TRBD2 (7 bases). The germline gives CDR1 SNHLY, CDR2 FYNNEI. Trimming shortened V by 1 base and J by 8 bases, and 21 bases separated the two germline ends. This CDR3 spans 17 amino acids.

J is TRBJ1-5 and V is TRBV19; no firm D call. The CDR3 has 15 residues. With 0 bases removed from V and 7 bases from J, the gap between germline ends came to 13 bases. CDR1 is LNHDA and CDR2 is SQIVND in the germline V gene (reference sequence). The CDR3 here is CASSIEGRTWQPQHF. The CDR3, as DNA: TGTGCCAGTAGTATAGAGGGGAGGACTTGGCAGCCCCAGCATTTT.

This clone was recorded a few times. This chain uses TRBV5-1 with TRBJ2-2; 13 nucleotides line up with TRBD2. The CDR3 has 16 amino acids. The junction had 4 bases not matched to a gene; V was cut back by 4 bases and J by 4 bases. Germline-derived CDR1 and CDR2 are SGHRS and YFSETQ. CDR3 nucleotide sequence: TGCGCCAGCAGCGAACTAGCGGGGGGGACCACCGGGGAGCTGTTTTTT. This sequence encodes CASSELAGGTTGELFF.

This clone was recorded only once. This rearrangement joins TRBV9 to TRBJ2-5, with D tentatively TRBD1 (7 bases). V lost 1 base to trimming and J lost 5 bases, with 15 bases between them. This CDR3 region has 15 residues. CDR1 is SGDLS, CDR2 YYNGEE, per germline. The CDR3 is CASSVNPTGRETQYF. Here the CDR3 DNA reads TGTGCCAGCAGCGTAAACCCGACAGGGAGGGAGACCCAGTACTTC.